The sequence of this TCR beta chain was determined in a study of response to subunit inactivated influenza vaccine. In this sample, this clonotype turned up a few times. Its antigen is still unknown. Study results and limitations: The authors put forward the suggestion that each seasonal influenza vaccination may bring in only a limited number of new T cells.

MiXCR, run by TCRdb on the RT-PCR reads, gives a single entry per CDR3 protein. The table lists about 650,000 distinct CDR3 sequences, about 15% of them singletons. Germline CDR1 MNHNS, CDR2 SASEGT. CDR3 length: 16 residues. The V segment lost 5 bases and the J segment 0 bases; nucleotides outside the gene matches: 8. Sequenced here: PBMCs from blood, sampled 11 to 12 days after vaccination. V is TRBV6-1 and J is TRBJ2-3; 7 bases are a match to TRBD2. The sequence came from a man aged 50-59 years who received an inactivated influenza vaccine. The DNA of the CDR3 is TGTGCCAGCAGTCCTCAGGGTAGCGGGAGCACAGATACGCAGTATTTT. Its translation is CASSPQGSGSTDTQYF.